This record concerns one TCR beta chain sequence. Antigen unknown. This record belongs to a study of T cell responses to AZD1222 COVID-19 vaccine. The study, taken as a whole, reports: The peak T cell response came first, and repertoires were sampled only after it.

Libraries were prepared by immunoSEQ multiplex PCR; TCRdb keeps only in-frame clonotypes and omits some of them. The sample lists under 140,000 clones; 70% to 90% were seen once. The source material was peripheral blood, sampled on day 0 of AZD1222 vaccination. This receptor was taken from an adult in good health.

In nucleotides, the CDR3 is TGTGCCAGCAAGATATTGGGGGACAGCTTCTCTGAGCAGTTCTTC. It yields the protein CASKILGDSFSEQFF. The V and J genes are TRBV28 and TRBJ2-1; 7 bases map to TRBD1. The germline V gene encodes CDR1 MDHEN and CDR2 SYDVKM. Unmatched junction bases numbered 15, after V lost 7 bases and J lost 9 bases. This CDR3 has 15 amino acids. The full variable domain, completed using reference TRBV28 and TRBJ2-1, is DVKVTQSSRYLVKRTGEKVFLECVQDMDHENMFWYRQDPGLGLRLIYFSYDVKMKEKGDIPEGYSVSREKKERFSLILESASTNQTSMYLCASKILGDSFSEQFFGPGTRLTVL.